Shown below are 15 T cell receptor beta chains from a single sample sequenced in a study of T-cell reconstitution after alpha-beta-depleted transplantation in children. During its preparation, the TCRbeta library received unique molecular identifiers. Each CDR3 protein gets one entry after TCRdb re-called the PCR reads with MiXCR. The sample has hundreds of thousands of distinct CDR3 sequences; roughly 14% are singletons. The source was PBMCs, collected before TCRalphabeta/CD19-depleted stem cell transplant. These receptors came from a girl aged 2-10 years with congenital amegakaryocytic thrombocytopenia, due to receive a stem cell transplant.

This clonotype has a count of ten or more. V is TRBV5-1 and J is TRBJ2-5, with D possibly being TRBD1 or TRBD2 (5 bases each). The CDR3 covers 15 residues. V shed 6 bases and J shed 5 bases, with 20 bases lying between them. Germline V gene data show CDR1 as SGHRS and CDR2 as YFSETQ. This CDR3 reads CASNGGSRIWETQYF. Here the CDR3 DNA reads TGCGCCAGCAATGGGGGTTCGCGTATATGGGAGACCCAGTACTTC.

This clonotype was counted a few times. The chain joins TRBV7-6 to TRBJ2-4; D is possibly TRBD1 or TRBD2 (5 bases each). CDR3 length equals 14 residues. Germline CDR1 SGHVS, CDR2 FNYEAQ. V was clipped by 2 bases and J by 9 bases, with 14 bases between them. The CDR3 protein is CASSLSIWDGIQYF. The CDR3 region has the DNA TGTGCCAGCAGCTTAAGTATCTGGGACGGCATTCAGTACTTC.

This chain connects TRBV18 to TRBJ2-5; no clear D gene. The length of the CDR3 is 15 residues. The germline CDR1 and CDR2 sequences are KGHSH and LQKENI. The V end lost 3 bases, the J end lost 5 bases, and 16 bases lay between the germline ends. CDR3 sequence (DNA): TGTGCCAGCTCACCTAAGGGAACAAAGGTGGAGACCCAGTACTTC. As protein: CASSPKGTKVETQYF.

This clonotype has just a few counts. The chain uses TRBV12-5 and TRBJ2-3; TRBD2 aligns across 12 bases. The germline CDR1 and CDR2 sequences are LGHNT and FRNRAP. CDR3 length: 16 amino acids. The J segment lost 3 bases and the V segment lost 5 bases, leaving 6 bases of the junction unmatched. The CDR3 DNA reads TGTGCTAGTGGTCCCTCACTAGCGGGAGGAACAGATACGCAGTATTTT. Residues: CASGPSLAGGTDTQYF.

This clonotype was counted at least ten times. This chain connects TRBV9 to TRBJ1-5; D uncertain. This CDR3 region has 15 residues. V lost 0 bases, J lost 0 bases, and 7 bases lay in between. The germline V gene encodes CDR1 SGDLS and CDR2 YYNGEE. Here the CDR3 reads CASSVGWGSNQPQHF. The DNA for the CDR3 is TGTGCCAGCAGCGTAGGATGGGGTAGCAATCAGCCCCAGCATTTT. Supplemented by reference TRBV9 and TRBJ1-5, the full variable domain reads DSGVTQTPKHLITATGQRVTLRCSPRSGDLSVYWYQQSLDQGLQFLIQYYNGEERAKGNILERFSAQQFPDLHSELNLSSLELGDSALYFCASSVGWGSNQPQHFGDGTRLSIL.

As to this clonotype: One end of the junction varies from germline; a read error may be responsible. V is TRBV6-1 and J is TRBJ2-7; TRBD2 is a possible D gene (5 bases). Germline assignment: CDR1 MNHNS and CDR2 SASEGT. The CDR3 consists of 13 residues. The CDR3 reads CASREGLLYEQYF. The CDR3 DNA is TGTGCCAGCAGGGAAGGACTGCTTTACGAGCAGTACTTC.

This clonotype was counted a few times. CDR3 protein: CASSLSLWDRRGTQYF. CDR3 DNA: TGCGCCAGCAGCTTGTCGTTGTGGGACCGGAGGGGTACGCAGTATTTT. This chain connects TRBV5-1 to TRBJ2-3; TRBD2 is a possible D gene (6 bases). Trimming pared 1 base from V and 8 bases from J, leaving 20 bases between. Germline CDR1 SGHRS, CDR2 YFSETQ. This CDR3 region has 16 residues.

The chain links TRBV4-1 to TRBJ2-1; D is possibly TRBD1 or TRBD2 (5 bases each). Per germline, CDR1 MGHRA and CDR2 YSYEKL. The CDR3 consists of 16 residues. Deletions cut 4 bases from V and 0 bases from J, with 13 bases between. CDR3 loop: CASSLKRGSSYNEQFF. The CDR3 DNA is TGCGCCAGCAGCCTTAAGAGGGGTAGCTCCTACAATGAGCAGTTCTTC.

Concerning this clonotype itself: This sequence may be a read error, since a much larger clone differs from it by one base. The chain employs TRBV20-1 and TRBJ2-3; the D gene is possibly TRBD2 (5 bases). CDR3 length equals 12 residues. Germline values: CDR1 DFQATT, CDR2 SNEGSKA (reference sequence). The CDR3 protein is CSTRESGDTQYF. CDR3 in DNA: TGCAGTACTAGAGAGAGCGGAGATACGCAGTATTTT.

This clonotype came up a few times. The V and J genes are TRBV4-1 and TRBJ1-6, with D possibly being TRBD1 (5 bases). The germline CDR1 and CDR2 sequences are MGHRA and YSYEKL. The V gene lost 2 bases and the J gene lost 11 bases, with 13 bases spanning the gap. CDR3 length: 14 residues. CDR3 nucleotide sequence: TGCGCCAGCAGCCAACCGGGGACCGTGCCACCCCTCCACTTT. Residues: CASSQPGTVPPLHF.

This clonotype was detected ten times or more. The rearrangement joins TRBV20-1 to TRBJ2-1; 8 bases are a match to TRBD2. The CDR3 spans 14 residues. V lost 1 base to trimming and J lost 2 bases; unmatched junction nucleotides: 1. CDR1 and CDR2 (germline): DFQATT, SNEGSKA (reference sequence). CDR3 sequence reads: CSARATSAYNEQFF. Here the CDR3 DNA reads TGCAGTGCTAGAGCGACTAGCGCCTACAATGAGCAGTTCTTC.

The V gene is TRBV5-1, the J gene TRBJ2-3; D is ambiguous. Trimming took off 4 bases at V and 1 base at J, with 16 bases between the two ends. Germline loops: CDR1 SGHRS, CDR2 YFSETQ. This CDR3 spans 16 amino acids. CDR3 region: CASSPPPGRGTDTQYF. The CDR3, as DNA: TGCGCCAGCAGCCCTCCGCCAGGTCGGGGCACAGATACGCAGTATTTT.

This clonotype has ten or more counts. J is TRBJ2-1 and V is TRBV28; D tentatively fits TRBD1 or TRBD2 (5 bases each). Germline V gives CDR1 MDHEN, CDR2 SYDVKM. The ends were cut back, 6 bases at V and 8 bases at J, with 20 bases in the middle. This CDR3 is 15 amino acids long. The CDR3 sequence: CASSPWVGTRDEQFF. The CDR3 DNA sequence: TGTGCCAGCAGCCCCTGGGTAGGGACCCGGGATGAGCAGTTCTTC. The variable domain in full, completed from reference TRBV28 and TRBJ2-1, reads DVKVTQSSRYLVKRTGEKVFLECVQDMDHENMFWYRQDPGLGLRLIYFSYDVKMKEKGDIPEGYSVSREKKERFSLILESASTNQTSMYLCASSPWVGTRDEQFFGPGTRLTVL.

The table lists this clonotype with a few counts. The J gene is TRBJ2-7, the V gene TRBV20-1; 9 bases line up with TRBD2. The CDR3 consists of 15 residues. J lost 4 bases, V lost 5 bases, and 12 bases had no gene match. Per the germline V gene, CDR1 is DFQATT and CDR2 is SNEGSKA (reference sequence). The DNA of the CDR3 is TGCAGTGCTGTACCGGGGCGGGAGGGCATATACGAGCAGTACTTC. It codes for CSAVPGREGIYEQYF.

This clonotype has a handful of counts. V and J are TRBV4-1 and TRBJ2-7; tentatively, D is TRBD2 (6 bases). The ends were cut back, 3 bases at V and 7 bases at J, with 19 bases in the middle. From germline, CDR1 is MGHRA and CDR2 YSYEKL. The CDR3 length is 15 residues. CDR3 protein: CASSQDTSGTGEQYF. DNA for the CDR3: TGCGCCAGCAGCCAGGATACTTCGGGGACTGGTGAGCAGTACTTC.